These 6 T cell receptor beta chains were sequenced from one sample in a study of CD8 T cells in ankylosing spondylitis. Study results and limitations: Characteristic of ankylosing spondylitis blood, it appeared, was a TCR beta motif comprising 7 to 9 highly homologous variants.

These TCRs are of unknown antigen specificity. TCRdb processed the 5' RACE reads anew with MiXCR; each CDR3 protein has one entry. The sample records about 750,000 distinct CDR3 sequences, around 20% being singletons. Sequencing was done on a sample of blood, either unsorted or a sorted T cell fraction (not recorded which). Receptors originate from a male donor with ankylosing spondylitis.

This clonotype has just a few counts. The chain employs TRBV29-1 and TRBJ2-7, with 7 bases matching TRBD2. The V gene end was trimmed by 7 bases and the J gene end by 0 bases; junction bases not matched to a gene: 6. Germline assignment: CDR1 SQVTM and CDR2 ANQGSEA. The CDR3 is 13 residues long. DNA for the CDR3: TGCAGCGCCGGACTAGAAAACTCCTACGAGCAGTACTTC. This codes for CSAGLENSYEQYF.

This chain connects TRBV6-1 to TRBJ1-1; a weak D match, TRBD1 (6 bases). The V gene's germline CDR1 is MNHNS and CDR2 SASEGT. The CDR3 consists of 14 residues. The V gene lost 8 bases and the J gene lost 4 bases, with 17 bases spanning the gap. The CDR3 nucleotides are TGTGCCAGCTCAAACAGCCCAGGGGTCACTGAAGCTTTCTTT. This sequence encodes CASSNSPGVTEAFF.

This clonotype was counted only a few times. V usage is TRBV29-1 and J usage is TRBJ2-4, with D possibly matching TRBD1 (6 bases). The length of the CDR3 is 15 residues. The germline V gene encodes CDR1 SQVTM and CDR2 ANQGSEA. Trimming pared 4 bases from V and 0 bases from J, leaving 13 bases between. The CDR3 here is CSVVTGRLAKNIQYF. The CDR3 DNA follows: TGCAGCGTTGTAACAGGGCGACTAGCCAAAAACATTCAGTACTTC.

In this sample, this clonotype turned up many times. The gene calls are TRBV12-3 or TRBV12-4 and TRBJ1-1; unclear D gene. Trimming cost V 8 bases and J 1 base, with 17 bases left between them. This CDR3 is built from 15 residues. The DNA for the CDR3 is TGTGCCAGCTCACGCGGGAACACCGGGAACACTGAAGCTTTCTTT. It specifies CASSRGNTGNTEAFF.

This clonotype has only a few counts. This sequence joins TRBV12-3 or TRBV12-4 and TRBJ2-7; tentatively, D is TRBD2 (5 bases). Trimming took off 4 bases at V and 3 bases at J, with 13 bases between the two ends. The length of the CDR3 is 14 residues. In DNA, the CDR3 is TGTGCCAGCAGTTCCTCGGTGAGGGACTACGAGCAGTACTTC. This translates into CASSSSVRDYEQYF.

CDR3 nucleotide sequence: TGCGCCAGCAGATCGGGTTTAAATCAGCCCCAGCATTTT. It yields the protein CASRSGLNQPQHF. J is TRBJ1-5 and V is TRBV5-1; no definite D call. This CDR3 region has 13 residues. Trimming removed 5 bases at V and 4 bases at J, with 10 bases between. CDR1 and CDR2 from the germline V gene are SGHRS and YFSETQ.